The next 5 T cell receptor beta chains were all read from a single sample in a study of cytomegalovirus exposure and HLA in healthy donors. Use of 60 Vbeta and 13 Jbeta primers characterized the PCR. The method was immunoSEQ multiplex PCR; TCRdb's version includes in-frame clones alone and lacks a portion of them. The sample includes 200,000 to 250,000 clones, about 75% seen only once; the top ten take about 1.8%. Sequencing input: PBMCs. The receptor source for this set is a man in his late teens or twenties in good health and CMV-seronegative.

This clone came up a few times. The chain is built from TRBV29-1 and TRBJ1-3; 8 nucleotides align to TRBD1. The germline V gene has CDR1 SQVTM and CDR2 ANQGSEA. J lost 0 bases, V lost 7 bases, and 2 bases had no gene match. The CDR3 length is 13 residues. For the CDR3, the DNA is TGCAGCGGGGGACAGGCCTCTGGAAACACCATATATTTT. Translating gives CSGGQASGNTIYF.

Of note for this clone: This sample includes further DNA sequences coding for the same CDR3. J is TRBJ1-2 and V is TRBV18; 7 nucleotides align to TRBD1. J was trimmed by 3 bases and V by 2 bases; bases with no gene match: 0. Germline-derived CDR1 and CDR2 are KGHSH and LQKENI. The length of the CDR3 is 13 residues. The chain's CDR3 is CASSPGTDYGYTF. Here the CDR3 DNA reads TGTGCCAGCTCACCAGGGACAGACTATGGCTACACCTTC. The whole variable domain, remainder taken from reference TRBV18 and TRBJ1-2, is NAGVMQNPRHLVRRRGQEARLRCSPMKGHSHVYWYRQLPEEGLKFMVYLQKENIIDESGMPKERFSAEFPKEGPSILRIQQVVRGDSAAYFCASSPGTDYGYTFGSGTRLTVV.

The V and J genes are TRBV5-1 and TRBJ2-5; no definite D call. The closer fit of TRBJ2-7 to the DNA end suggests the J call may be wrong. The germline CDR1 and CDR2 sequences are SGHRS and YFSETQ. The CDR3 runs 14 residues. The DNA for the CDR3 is TGCGCCAGCAGCTCCAGGACGGTGGACTACGAGCAGTACTTC. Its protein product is CASSSRTVDYEQYF.

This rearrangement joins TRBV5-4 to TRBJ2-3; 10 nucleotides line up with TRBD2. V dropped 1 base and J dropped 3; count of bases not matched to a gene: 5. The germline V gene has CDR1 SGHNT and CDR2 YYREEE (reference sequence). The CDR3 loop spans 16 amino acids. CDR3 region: CASSLPSSGRTDTQYF. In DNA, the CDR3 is TGTGCCAGCAGCTTGCCGTCTAGCGGGAGAACAGATACGCAGTATTTT.

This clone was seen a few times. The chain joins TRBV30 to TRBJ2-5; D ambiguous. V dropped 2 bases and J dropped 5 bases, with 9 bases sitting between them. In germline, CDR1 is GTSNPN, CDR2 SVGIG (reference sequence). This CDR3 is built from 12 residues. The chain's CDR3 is CAWSQKEETQYF. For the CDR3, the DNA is TGTGCCTGGAGTCAAAAAGAGGAGACCCAGTACTTC.